What follows are 26 T cell receptor beta chains derived from one specimen sequenced in a study of T cells in Graves' hyperthyroidism and ophthalmopathy. Researchers took RNA transcripts and amplified the TCR beta CDR3 regions from them. With the HTBI primer set, the TCR CDR3 went through a first round of RT-PCR. Using its own MiXCR run on the multiplex PCR reads, TCRdb lists one record per CDR3 protein. The sample includes around 700,000 distinct CDR3 sequences, approximately 36% seen only once; the top ten take roughly 30%. The sequenced material came from blood. The receptors shown here come from a woman aged 40 to 50 with Graves' hyperthyroidism.

Ten or more counts support this clonotype. The chain couples TRBV19 to TRBJ2-2, with D unclear. The V gene's germline CDR1 is LNHDA and CDR2 SQIVND (reference sequence). The CDR3 covers 13 residues. V lost 7 bases to trimming and J lost 3 bases, with 9 bases between them. Written as DNA, the CDR3 is TGTGCCAGTACTAACCAGGACACCGGGGAGCTGTTTTTT. Protein product: CASTNQDTGELFF.

There are many counts of this clonotype. The chain employs TRBV10-1 and TRBJ2-2; 7 nucleotides align to TRBD2. Germline V gene data show CDR1 as WNHNN and CDR2 as SYGVQD (reference sequence). With V trimmed by 0 bases and J by 0 bases, 4 bases remained unmatched. This CDR3 contains 17 residues. CDR3 nucleotide sequence: TGCGCCAGCAGTGAGTCCTCTCGGGGGGCGAACACCGGGGAGCTGTTTTTT. As protein: CASSESSRGANTGELFF.

The chain recombines TRBV2 with TRBJ1-1, with 8 bases matching TRBD1. The CDR3 sequence is 15 residues long. V shed 0 bases and J 5 bases; nucleotides not matched to a gene: 5. Germline lookup yields CDR1 SNHLY and CDR2 FYNNEI. This chain's CDR3 is CASSEAPDRVTEAFF. CDR3 in DNA: TGTGCCAGCAGTGAAGCTCCGGACAGGGTAACTGAAGCTTTCTTT.

This chain uses TRBV12-3 or TRBV12-4 with TRBJ1-5; a possible D gene is TRBD1 (5 bases). The length of the CDR3 is 16 residues. Trimming cost V 2 bases and J 4 bases, with 15 bases left between them. CDR3 nucleotides: TGTGCCAGCAGTTTATGGGGCGGAATACTAAATCAGCCCCAGCATTTT. This translates into CASSLWGGILNQPQHF.

This clonotype was seen a single time. Being one base from a much bigger clone, this may be a read error. The V call is TRBV7-2, the J call TRBJ1-6; 7 bases match TRBD1. The V gene end was trimmed by 3 bases and the J gene end by 8 bases; junction bases not matched to a gene: 7. This CDR3 is 15 amino acids long. The germline V gene has CDR1 SGHTA and CDR2 FQGNSA. In DNA form, the CDR3 reads TGTGCCAGCAGCTTCACAGGGGACTGGGATTCACCCCTCCACTTT. It encodes CASSFTGDWDSPLHF.

Worth noting for this clonotype: This could be a read error, since a much larger clone is one nucleotide away. Because the CDR3 is missing its conserved closing phenylalanine or tryptophan, this is likely a read error. This chain uses TRBV19 with TRBJ1-5, with 7 bases matching TRBD1. J lost 0 bases, V lost 8 bases, and 10 bases had no gene match. The CDR3 has 16 amino acids. CDR1 and CDR2 from the germline V gene are LNHDA and SQIVND (reference sequence). The chain's CDR3 is CASRKDRVFSNQPQHL. In DNA form, the CDR3 reads TGTGCCAGTCGGAAAGACAGGGTGTTTAGCAATCAGCCCCAGCATCTT.

This clonotype has more than one count but fewer than ten. The rearrangement uses TRBV12-3 or TRBV12-4 and TRBJ1-1, with 9 nucleotides matching TRBD1. This CDR3 comprises 15 residues. The J segment lost 4 bases and the V segment lost 6 bases, leaving 9 bases of the junction unmatched. This CDR3 reads CASRETGTGSTEAFF. The DNA of the CDR3 is TGTGCCAGCAGGGAAACCGGGACAGGGTCCACTGAAGCTTTCTTT.

The chain couples TRBV29-1 to TRBJ2-7; 8 bases agree with TRBD2. The germline CDR1 and CDR2 sequences are SQVTM and ANQGSEA. The CDR3 runs to 14 residues. This CDR3 reads CSYLGTRVSYEQYF. The CDR3 nucleotides read TGCAGTTACTTGGGGACTAGAGTCTCGTACGAGCAGTACTTC.

This clonotype has a count of ten or more. The chain employs TRBV7-2 and TRBJ1-2; TRBD1 is a possible D gene (5 bases). The CDR3 is made up of 16 amino acids. Germline CDR1 SGHTA, CDR2 FQGNSA. V was shortened by 5 bases and J by 5 bases, with 21 bases between the two germline ends. The CDR3 coding sequence is TGTGCCAGCAGCCCTACTATGGACACAACGGGGTATGGCTACACCTTC. It is translated as CASSPTMDTTGYGYTF.

This clonotype appeared a few times. This sequence joins TRBV19 and TRBJ1-5; D might be TRBD1 (6 bases). V gave up 6 bases and J gave up 5 bases, with 17 bases separating them. The CDR3 covers 15 residues. Per the germline V gene, CDR1 is LNHDA and CDR2 is SQIVND (reference sequence). The CDR3 loop is CASSAPLRGHQPQHF. The CDR3 nucleotides are TGTGCCAGTAGCGCCCCCCTGCGGGGGCATCAGCCCCAGCATTTT.

This clonotype was counted ten times or more. V and J are TRBV24-1 and TRBJ2-7; D possibly corresponds to TRBD1 (6 bases). CDR3 length: 16 residues. The germline V gene encodes CDR1 KGHDR and CDR2 SFDVKD. The V end was cut by 3 bases, the J end by 6 bases, with 20 bases between. CDR3: CATSDGRTALRGEQYF. DNA for the CDR3: TGTGCCACCAGTGATGGAAGGACAGCCCTCCGTGGCGAGCAGTACTTC.

This clonotype was seen at least ten times. The chain uses TRBV29-1 and TRBJ2-5, with 9 bases identical to TRBD1. The CDR3 spans 15 residues. J lost 1 base, V lost 4 bases, and 7 bases had no gene match. Germline values: CDR1 SQVTM, CDR2 ANQGSEA. The CDR3, as DNA: TGCAGCGTTGGAGGGACAGGGAGTGGCCAAGAGACCCAGTACTTC. Translation gives CSVGGTGSGQETQYF.

This clonotype appeared many times. The rearrangement uses TRBV28 and TRBJ2-5; 7 bases match TRBD1. With V trimmed by 6 bases and J by 5 bases, 9 bases remained unmatched. The CDR3 extends over 14 amino acids. Germline-derived CDR1 and CDR2 are MDHEN and SYDVKM. The DNA of the CDR3 is TGTGCCAGCAGCCCCGGACAGGCGCGGGAGACCCAGTACTTC. It specifies CASSPGQARETQYF.

The rearrangement links TRBV12-3 or TRBV12-4 to TRBJ1-5; 8 nucleotides match TRBD1. This CDR3 spans 13 amino acids. V lost 6 bases and J lost 6; bases outside the gene matches: 4. The CDR3 DNA sequence: TGTGCCAGCAGGGATACAGGGGGTCAGCCCCAGCATTTT. Its protein is CASRDTGGQPQHF.

This clonotype was observed a few times. The chain combines TRBV28 with TRBJ1-1; no firm D call. CDR1 and CDR2 (germline): MDHEN, SYDVKM. The CDR3 extends over 12 amino acids. The V end lost 10 bases, the J end lost 1 base, and 10 bases lay between the germline ends. CDR3 in DNA: TGTGCCACTACCCAGGCGAACACTGAAGCTTTCTTT. It is translated as CATTQANTEAFF. The full variable domain, its missing parts supplied by reference TRBV28 and TRBJ1-1, is DVKVTQSSRYLVKRTGEKVFLECVQDMDHENMFWYRQDPGLGLRLIYFSYDVKMKEKGDIPEGYSVSREKKERFSLILESASTNQTSMYLCATTQANTEAFFGQGTRLTVV.

This clonotype was counted once. This chain connects TRBV20-1 to TRBJ2-5; D is perhaps TRBD2 (6 bases). Germline CDR1 is DFQATT and CDR2 is SNEGSKA (reference sequence). With 4 bases removed from V and 3 bases from J, the gap between germline ends came to 18 bases. The CDR3 extends over 15 amino acids. The CDR3 nucleotides are TGCAGTGCTACGGGGGAACCTTCGGGGAAAGAGACCCAGTACTTC. Translated, it gives CSATGEPSGKETQYF.

This clonotype was seen ten or more times. This chain's CDR3 is CASSYGGKDNSPLHF. The CDR3 DNA sequence: TGTGCCAGCAGTTATGGTGGAAAGGATAATTCACCCCTCCACTTT. The chain employs TRBV6-5 and TRBJ1-6, with D hard to call. Trimming took off 3 bases at V and 5 bases at J, with 11 bases between the two ends. The CDR3 has 15 amino acids. CDR1 is MNHEY and CDR2 is SVGAGI in the germline V gene.

The chain combines TRBV7-9 with TRBJ2-7, with 16 bases fitting TRBD2. Per the germline V gene, CDR1 is SEHNR and CDR2 is FQNEAQ (reference sequence). The CDR3 consists of 17 residues. The V segment lost 5 bases and the J segment 9 bases; nucleotides outside the gene matches: 13. DNA of the CDR3: TGTGCCAGCAGCAGTCCCGGGACTAGCGGGGGGGCCGCTAGGCAGTACTTC. Translation gives CASSSPGTSGGAARQYF.

The genes are TRBV7-2 and TRBJ2-7, with 13 bases matching TRBD2. Germline V CDR1 and CDR2: SGHTA, FQGNSA. The CDR3 covers 15 residues. V lost 6 bases, J lost 7 bases, and 9 bases stayed unmatched. The CDR3: CASSLYETSGGEQYF. In DNA, the CDR3 is TGTGCCAGCAGTCTGTATGAGACTAGCGGGGGGGAGCAGTACTTC.

J is TRBJ1-2 and V is TRBV6-1; TRBD1 matches at 10 bases. Germline V CDR1 and CDR2: MNHNS, SASEGT. J was trimmed by 8 bases and V by 4 bases; bases with no gene match: 7. CDR3 length: 14 residues. The CDR3 region is CASSAFRDRGGYTF. CDR3 bases: TGTGCCAGCAGTGCGTTCCGGGACAGGGGAGGCTACACCTTC.

This clonotype was observed a handful of times. The chain has TRBV9 and TRBJ1-3; 9 bases fit TRBD1. With V trimmed by 3 bases and J by 7 bases, 11 bases remained unmatched. Germline CDR1 reads SGDLS; CDR2 reads YYNGEE. The length of the CDR3 is 16 residues. The CDR3 loop is CASSAGTGLSRNTIYF. For the CDR3, the DNA is TGTGCCAGCAGCGCCGGGACAGGGTTAAGCAGGAACACCATATATTTT.

The chain links TRBV7-2 to TRBJ2-7, with TRBD1 matching over 7 bases. With V trimmed by 5 bases and J by 6 bases, 10 bases remained unmatched. This CDR3 is 14 amino acids long. Germline-derived CDR1 and CDR2 are SGHTA and FQGNSA. CDR3 nucleotides: TGTGCCAGCAGCGTTGCCAGGGGGAAATGCGAGCAGTACTTC. Translation: CASSVARGKCEQYF. Full variable domain (rest looked up from reference TRBV7-2 and TRBJ2-7): GAGVSQSPSNKVTEKGKDVELRCDPISGHTALYWYRQSLGQGLEFLIYFQGNSAPDKSGLPSDRFSAERTGGSVSTLTIQRTQQEDSAVYLCASSVARGKCEQYFGPGTRLTVT.

This clonotype has ten or more counts. The chain joins TRBV5-8 to TRBJ1-5, with D uncertain. The germline CDR1 and CDR2 sequences are SGHTS and YDEGEE. The CDR3 is 12 amino acids. The V end lost 4 bases, the J end lost 11 bases, and 13 bases lay between the germline ends. The CDR3 reads CASSPRLSAQHF. For the CDR3, the DNA is TGTGCCAGCAGCCCTAGGTTATCAGCCCAGCATTTT.

A few counts support this clonotype. V usage is TRBV2 and J usage is TRBJ1-1; D gene unclear. The V and J ends lost 7 bases and 2 bases respectively, with 11 bases between them. The CDR3 is 13 residues long. Germline V gene sequence: CDR1 SNHLY, CDR2 FYNNEI. CDR3 nucleotides: TGTGCCAGCACTACTCAGGAAAACACTGAAGCTTTCTTT. Its translation: CASTTQENTEAFF.

This clonotype was counted ten times or more. The J gene is TRBJ2-5, the V gene TRBV7-2; 15 nucleotides match TRBD2. The junction had 2 bases not matched to a gene; V was cut back by 4 bases and J by 2 bases. Germline V gene data show CDR1 as SGHTA and CDR2 as FQGNSA. This CDR3 region has 16 residues. The CDR3 sequence: CASSSGLAGGQETQYF. CDR3 in DNA: TGTGCCAGCAGCTCGGGACTAGCGGGGGGACAAGAGACCCAGTACTTC.

This clonotype was counted between two and nine times. J is TRBJ1-1 and V is TRBV7-9; weak D call: TRBD1 (5 bases). CDR1 SEHNR and CDR2 FQNEAQ come from the germline V gene (reference sequence). V was cut by 1 base and J by 12 bases, with 18 bases left in between. The CDR3 spans 14 residues. The DNA of the CDR3 is TGTGCCAGCAGCTTAGAAATGGGGCCTCACGGAACTTTCTTT. Translation gives CASSLEMGPHGTFF.